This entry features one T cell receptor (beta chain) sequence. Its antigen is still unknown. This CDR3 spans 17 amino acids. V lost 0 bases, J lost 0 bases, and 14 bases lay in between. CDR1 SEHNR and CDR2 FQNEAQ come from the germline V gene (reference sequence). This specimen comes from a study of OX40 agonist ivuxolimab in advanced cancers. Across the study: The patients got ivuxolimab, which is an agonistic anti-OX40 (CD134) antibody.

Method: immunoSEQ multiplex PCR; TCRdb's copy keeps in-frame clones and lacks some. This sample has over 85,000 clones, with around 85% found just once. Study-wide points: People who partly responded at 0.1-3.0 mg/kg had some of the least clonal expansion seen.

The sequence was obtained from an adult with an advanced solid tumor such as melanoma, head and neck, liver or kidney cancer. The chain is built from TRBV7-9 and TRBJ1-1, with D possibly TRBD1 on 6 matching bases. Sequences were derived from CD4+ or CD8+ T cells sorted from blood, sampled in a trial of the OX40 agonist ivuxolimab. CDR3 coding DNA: TGTGCCAGCAGCTTAGCCGCAGGGGTCATCTTGAACACTGAAGCTTTCTTT. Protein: CASSLAAGVILNTEAFF.